This T cell receptor beta chain was recovered during a study of T cell repertoires in cytomegalovirus infection. With regard to this clonotype: Its antigen is currently unknown.

Germline lookup yields CDR1 SGHTA and CDR2 FQGNSA. The CDR3 is made up of 14 amino acids. J gave up 8 bases and V 5 bases, and 8 bases lay outside the gene matches. TCRdb re-called the reads through MiXCR, storing one row per CDR3 protein. The table shows roughly 500,000 distinct CDR3 sequences, with roughly 34% occurring only once. The sequence came from a human donor in good health (CMV status not recorded). Some clones in this sample may be carry-over from other donors' samples. The rearrangement links TRBV7-2 to TRBJ1-4, with 7 nucleotides matching TRBD1. The source was cultured PBMCs, collected from culture after CMV antigen stimulation. The CDR3 DNA reads TGTGCCAGCAGCGGACAGGAGCGAGTAGAAAAACTGTTTTTT. Protein sequence: CASSGQERVEKLFF.